This T cell receptor beta chain came from a study of T cell repertoires in cytomegalovirus infection. Study details: Evidence of both CMV infection and a matching HLA type came from public TCR beta signatures.

Study-wide results and caveats: CMV-specific TCR beta clonotypes restricted by HLA-C were the ones dominating the ex vivo response. Identification of carriers of CMV plus the relevant HLA was achieved through cumulative public TCR beta family frequency.

TCRdb ran MiXCR on the reads and lists one entry per CDR3 protein. The sample has approximately 180,000 distinct CDR3 sequences, about 17% seen once. The V end lost 1 base, the J end lost 3 bases, and 3 bases lay between the germline ends. CDR1 is SEHNR, CDR2 FQNEAQ, per germline (reference sequence). The CDR3 runs to 12 residues. This clonotype was observed at least ten times. The target antigen is unknown. The sequenced material came from CD8+ T cells from PBMCs. The TCR originated in a human donor in good health (CMV status not recorded). Some clones in this sample may be carry-over from other donors' samples. The chain carries TRBV7-9 and TRBJ1-1; no firm D call. CDR3 coding DNA: TGTGCCAGCAGCTTAGGCTACACTGAAGCTTTCTTT. It is translated as CASSLGYTEAFF. Complete variable domain (other parts from reference TRBV7-9 and TRBJ1-1): DTGVSQNPRHKITKRGQNVTFRCDPISEHNRLYWYRQTLGQGPEFLTYFQNEAQLEKSRLLSDRFSAERPKGSFSTLEIQRTEQGDSAMYLCASSLGYTEAFFGQGTRLTVV.